This paragraph covers one TCR beta chain sequence. The sample is drawn from a study of T cells in tuberculosis. Cells were sorted from thawed PBMC rested overnight and stained with GMM-loaded CD1B tetramer, viability dye and anti-CD3. C32 glucose monomycolate from Rhodococcus equi was loaded onto the CD1B tetramers. CD14-expressing monocytes were removed from PBMC before cryopreservation and sorting. Study outcomes and limitations: The stringent gate may have excluded weak CD1B-GMM tetramer binders.

TCR-alpha and TCR-beta chains were sequenced unpaired. Generated by immunoSEQ multiplex PCR, the TCRdb table keeps only in-frame clones and is missing some. The data show about 59,000 clones, about 76% seen once. This sequence was found in an adult woman with latent tuberculosis. Sequenced: CD1b-GMM tetramer-negative cells sorted from PBMCs.

The CDR3, as DNA: TGTGCCAGCCAACGAAGACAGGGTAATATAGATACGCAGTATTTT. This translates into CASQRRQGNIDTQYF. The rearrangement uses TRBV28 and TRBJ2-3, with 7 bases aligning to TRBD1. V shed 8 bases, J shed 5 bases, and the junction held 13 bases outside the gene matches. The V gene's germline CDR1 is MDHEN and CDR2 SYDVKM. This CDR3 has 15 residues. The variable domain in full, completed from reference TRBV28 and TRBJ2-3, reads DVKVTQSSRYLVKRTGEKVFLECVQDMDHENMFWYRQDPGLGLRLIYFSYDVKMKEKGDIPEGYSVSREKKERFSLILESASTNQTSMYLCASQRRQGNIDTQYFGPGTRLTVL.